This T cell receptor beta chain was obtained from a study of T cell changes during pregnancy in multiple sclerosis. This CDR3 contains 14 residues. V was cut by 5 bases and J by 2 bases, with 11 bases left in between. Per germline, CDR1 LNHDA and CDR2 SQIVND (reference sequence). Data came from immunoSEQ multiplex PCR; TCRdb stores just in-frame clones and leaves some out. In the table there are fewer than 30,000 clones, around nine tenths of which are singletons. This specimen was CD8+ T cells from peripheral blood mononuclear cells, taken in the third trimester of pregnancy. The rearrangement uses TRBV19 and TRBJ2-3; TRBD2 might be the D (6 bases). The receptor's source is a female donor in good health, enrolled as a control in a pregnancy study. The chain's CDR3 is CASSRLAATDTQYF. The CDR3, as DNA: TGTGCCAGTAGTCGATTAGCGGCCACAGATACGCAGTATTTT.